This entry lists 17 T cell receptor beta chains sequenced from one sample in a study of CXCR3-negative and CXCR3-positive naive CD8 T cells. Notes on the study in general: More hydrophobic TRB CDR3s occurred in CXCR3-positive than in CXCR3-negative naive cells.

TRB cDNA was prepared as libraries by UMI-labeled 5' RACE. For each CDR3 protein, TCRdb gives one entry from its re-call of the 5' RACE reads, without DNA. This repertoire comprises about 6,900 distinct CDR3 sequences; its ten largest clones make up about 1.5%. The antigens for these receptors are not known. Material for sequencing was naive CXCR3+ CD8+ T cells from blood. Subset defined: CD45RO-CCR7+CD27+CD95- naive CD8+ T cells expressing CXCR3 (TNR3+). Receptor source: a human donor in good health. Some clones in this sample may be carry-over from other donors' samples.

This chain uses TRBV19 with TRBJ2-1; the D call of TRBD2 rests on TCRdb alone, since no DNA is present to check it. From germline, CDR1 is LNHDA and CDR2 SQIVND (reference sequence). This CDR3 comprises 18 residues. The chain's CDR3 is CASTVGLAGLLFHNEQFF.

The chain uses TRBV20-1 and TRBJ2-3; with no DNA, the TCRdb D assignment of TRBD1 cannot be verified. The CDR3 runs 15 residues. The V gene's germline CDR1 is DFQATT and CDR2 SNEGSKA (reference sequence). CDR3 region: CSARDAGTSADTQYF.

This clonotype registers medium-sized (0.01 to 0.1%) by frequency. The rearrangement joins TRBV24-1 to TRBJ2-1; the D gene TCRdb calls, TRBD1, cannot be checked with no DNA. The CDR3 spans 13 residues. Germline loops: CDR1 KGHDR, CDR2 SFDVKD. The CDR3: CATSDLGGGEQFF.

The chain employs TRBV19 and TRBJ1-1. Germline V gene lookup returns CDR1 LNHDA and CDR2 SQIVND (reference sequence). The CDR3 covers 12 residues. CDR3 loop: CASTGPNTEAFF.

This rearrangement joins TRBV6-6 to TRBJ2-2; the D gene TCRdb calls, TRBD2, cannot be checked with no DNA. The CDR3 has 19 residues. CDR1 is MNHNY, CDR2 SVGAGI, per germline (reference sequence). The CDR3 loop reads CASTGYGPRTSVDTGELFF.

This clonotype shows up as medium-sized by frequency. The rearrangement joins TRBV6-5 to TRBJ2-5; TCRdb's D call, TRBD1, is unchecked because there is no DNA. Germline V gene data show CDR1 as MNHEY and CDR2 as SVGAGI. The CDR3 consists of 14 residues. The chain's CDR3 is CASSYTRGGETQYF.

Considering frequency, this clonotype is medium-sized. CDR3 sequence reads: CASSSTSGEQFF. The chain links TRBV5-1 to TRBJ2-1; TCRdb lists TRBD2, though no DNA is available to test this call. The CDR3 loop spans 12 amino acids. Germline V gene sequence: CDR1 SGHRS, CDR2 YFSETQ.

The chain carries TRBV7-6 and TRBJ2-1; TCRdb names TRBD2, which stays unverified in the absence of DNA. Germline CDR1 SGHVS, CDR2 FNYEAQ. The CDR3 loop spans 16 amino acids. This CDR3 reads CASSLGGESSYNEQFF.

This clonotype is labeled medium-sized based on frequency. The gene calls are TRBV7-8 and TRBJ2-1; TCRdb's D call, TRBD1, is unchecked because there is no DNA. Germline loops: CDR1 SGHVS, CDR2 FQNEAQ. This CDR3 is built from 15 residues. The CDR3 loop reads CASRGGDRALGEQFF.

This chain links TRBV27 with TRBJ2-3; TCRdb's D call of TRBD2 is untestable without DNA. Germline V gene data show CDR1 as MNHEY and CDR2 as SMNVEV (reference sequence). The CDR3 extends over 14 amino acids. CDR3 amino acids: CASSFAAGTDTQYF.

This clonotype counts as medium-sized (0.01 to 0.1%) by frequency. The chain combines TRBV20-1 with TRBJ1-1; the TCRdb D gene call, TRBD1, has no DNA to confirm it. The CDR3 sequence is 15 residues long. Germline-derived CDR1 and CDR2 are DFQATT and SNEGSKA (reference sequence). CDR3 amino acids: CSAPTGDSRYTEAFF.

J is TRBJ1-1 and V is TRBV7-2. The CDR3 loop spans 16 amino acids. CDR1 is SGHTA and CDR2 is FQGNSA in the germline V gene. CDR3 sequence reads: CASSLGGLGINTEAFF.

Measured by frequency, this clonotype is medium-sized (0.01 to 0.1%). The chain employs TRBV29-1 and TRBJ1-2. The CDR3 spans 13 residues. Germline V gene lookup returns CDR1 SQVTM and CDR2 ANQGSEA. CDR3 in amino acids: CSVRAAEGYGYTF. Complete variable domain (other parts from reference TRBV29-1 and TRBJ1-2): SAVISQKPSRDICQRGTSLTIQCQVDSQVTMMFWYRQQPGQSLTLIATANQGSEATYESGFVIDKFPISRPNLTFSTLTVSNMSPEDSSIYLCSVRAAEGYGYTFGSGTRLTVV.

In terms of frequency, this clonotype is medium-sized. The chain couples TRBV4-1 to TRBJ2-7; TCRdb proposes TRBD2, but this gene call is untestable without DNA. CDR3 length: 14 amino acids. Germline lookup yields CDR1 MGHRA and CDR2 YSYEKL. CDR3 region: CASSQEGLAGEQYF.

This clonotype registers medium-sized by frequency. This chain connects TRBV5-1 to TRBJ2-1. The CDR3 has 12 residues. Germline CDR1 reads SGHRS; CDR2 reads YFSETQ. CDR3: CASSLSYNEQFF.

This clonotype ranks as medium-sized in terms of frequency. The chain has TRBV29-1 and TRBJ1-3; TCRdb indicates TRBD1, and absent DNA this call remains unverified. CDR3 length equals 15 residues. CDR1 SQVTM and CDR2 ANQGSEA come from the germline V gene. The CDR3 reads CSVAGQGSSGNTIYF.

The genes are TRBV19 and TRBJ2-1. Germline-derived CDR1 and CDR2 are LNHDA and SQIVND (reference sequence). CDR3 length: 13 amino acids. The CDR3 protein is CASSMSSTAEQFF.